This is a list of T cell receptor beta chains from one sample in a study of cytomegalovirus exposure and HLA in healthy donors. TCRdb keeps only in-frame clones here, not all; method: immunoSEQ multiplex PCR. The sample records some 190,000 clones, more than 75% being singletons. Sequenced material: PBMCs. These receptors were obtained from a middle-aged man in good health and CMV-seronegative. Both conserved end residues are part of each CDR3. The D gene is left open where the match is weak. Rows give clone size only sometimes, using once, few, many, or a class for an expanded clone.

j_call: TRBJ2-1; v_call: TRBV7-9; clone_size: -; d_call: -; cdr3_aa: CASQSGRDVYNEQFF; cdr3_nt: TGTGCCAGCCAGTCGGGGCGGGATGTCTACAATGAGCAGTTCTTC
j_call: TRBJ2-7; v_call: TRBV14; clone_size: -; d_call: -; cdr3_aa: CASSQVSYEQYF; cdr3_nt: TGTGCCAGCAGCCAGGTTAGCTACGAGCAGTACTTC
j_call: TRBJ2-5; v_call: TRBV5-1; clone_size: -; d_call: -; cdr3_aa: CASSPVGGQETQYF; cdr3_nt: TGCGCCAGCAGCCCTGTTGGCGGCCAAGAGACCCAGTACTTC
j_call: TRBJ2-3; v_call: TRBV9; clone_size: -; d_call: -; cdr3_aa: CASSVGLARPDTQYF; cdr3_nt: TGTGCCAGCAGCGTAGGGCTAGCGAGACCAGATACGCAGTATTTT
j_call: TRBJ1-1; v_call: TRBV27; clone_size: -; d_call: -; cdr3_aa: CASSLRVPNTEAFF; cdr3_nt: TGTGCCAGCAGTTTGAGGGTACCGAACACTGAAGCTTTCTTT
j_call: TRBJ2-1; v_call: TRBV25-1; clone_size: -; d_call: -; cdr3_aa: CASKAYNEQFF; cdr3_nt: TGTGCCAGCAAAGCATACAATGAGCAGTTCTTC
j_call: TRBJ1-5; v_call: TRBV5-1; clone_size: -; d_call: TRBD1; cdr3_aa: CASSSPTGGQSNQPQHF; cdr3_nt: TGCGCCAGCAGCTCACCGACAGGGGGTCAGAGCAATCAGCCCCAGCATTTT
j_call: TRBJ2-3; v_call: TRBV9; clone_size: -; d_call: TRBD1; cdr3_aa: CASSVPYPGQGRDGSTDTQYF; cdr3_nt: TGTGCCAGCAGCGTTCCGTACCCGGGACAGGGGAGGGACGGTAGCACAGATACGCAGTATTTT
j_call: TRBJ1-1; v_call: TRBV19; clone_size: -; d_call: -; cdr3_aa: CASSIDTGTLREAFF; cdr3_nt: TGTGCCAGTAGTATAGATACCGGGACACTCCGTGAAGCTTTCTTT
j_call: TRBJ1-5; v_call: TRBV7-2; clone_size: -; d_call: TRBD1; cdr3_aa: CASSGGQVNQPQHF; cdr3_nt: TGTGCCAGCAGCGGCGGACAGGTTAATCAGCCCCAGCATTTT
j_call: TRBJ1-6; v_call: TRBV4-2; clone_size: -; d_call: -; cdr3_aa: CASSQEAGRSYNSPLHF; cdr3_nt: TGTGCCAGCAGCCAAGAGGCAGGGCGGTCCTATAATTCACCCCTCCACTTT
j_call: TRBJ2-7; v_call: TRBV6-5; clone_size: few; d_call: TRBD2; cdr3_aa: CASRATSGGPYEQYF; cdr3_nt: TGTGCCAGCAGAGCGACTAGCGGGGGCCCCTACGAGCAGTACTTC
j_call: TRBJ2-7; v_call: TRBV9; clone_size: -; d_call: -; cdr3_aa: CASSQREGPYEQYF; cdr3_nt: TGTGCCAGCAGCCAAAGAGAGGGCCCCTACGAGCAGTACTTC
j_call: TRBJ1-5; v_call: TRBV19; clone_size: -; d_call: TRBD1; cdr3_aa: CASSIVGRGGYQPQHF; cdr3_nt: TGTGCCAGTAGTATAGTTGGTAGAGGGGGCTATCAGCCCCAGCATTTT
j_call: TRBJ1-1; v_call: TRBV6-5; clone_size: -; d_call: -; cdr3_aa: CASSYEDYTEAFF; cdr3_nt: TGTGCCAGCAGTTATGAGGACTACACTGAAGCTTTCTTT
j_call: TRBJ2-1; v_call: TRBV27; clone_size: -; d_call: TRBD2; cdr3_aa: CASSSGLHYEQFF; cdr3_nt: TGTGCCAGCAGTTCGGGACTACATTATGAGCAGTTCTTC
j_call: TRBJ1-1; v_call: TRBV19; clone_size: -; d_call: TRBD1; cdr3_aa: CASSLMTGGATEAFF; cdr3_nt: TGTGCCAGTAGCCTCATGACAGGGGGCGCGACTGAAGCTTTCTTT
j_call: TRBJ2-5; v_call: TRBV9; clone_size: few; d_call: -; cdr3_aa: CASSVAAGHQETQYF; cdr3_nt: TGTGCCAGCAGCGTAGCGGCGGGCCACCAAGAGACCCAGTACTTC
j_call: TRBJ1-1; v_call: TRBV5-6; clone_size: -; d_call: -; cdr3_aa: CASSFDRRAEAFF; cdr3_nt: TGTGCCAGCAGCTTCGACAGGCGTGCTGAAGCTTTCTTT
j_call: TRBJ2-5; v_call: TRBV10-3; clone_size: -; d_call: -; cdr3_aa: CAISESAGVGKETQYF; cdr3_nt: TGTGCCATCAGTGAGTCGGCAGGGGTAGGGAAAGAGACCCAGTACTTC
j_call: TRBJ1-2; v_call: TRBV30; clone_size: -; d_call: TRBD1; cdr3_aa: CAFIPGQGANGYTF; cdr3_nt: TGTGCCTTTATCCCGGGACAGGGGGCGAATGGCTACACCTTC
j_call: TRBJ2-3; v_call: TRBV30; clone_size: -; d_call: TRBD1; cdr3_aa: CAWSDYRGRSTDTQYF; cdr3_nt: TGTGCCTGGAGTGACTACAGGGGGCGATCGACAGATACGCAGTATTTT
j_call: TRBJ2-3; v_call: TRBV5-4; clone_size: -; d_call: -; cdr3_aa: CASSLASTDTQYF; cdr3_nt: TGTGCCAGCAGCTTGGCCTCCACAGATACGCAGTATTTT
j_call: TRBJ1-5; v_call: TRBV5-1; clone_size: -; d_call: -; cdr3_aa: CASSLTGYSNQPQHF; cdr3_nt: TGCGCCAGCAGCTTGACCGGTTATAGCAATCAGCCCCAGCATTTT
j_call: TRBJ1-5; v_call: TRBV4-1; clone_size: once; d_call: TRBD1; cdr3_aa: CASSQDIGQGARQPQHF; cdr3_nt: TGCGCCAGCAGCCAAGATATAGGGCAGGGGGCCCGACAGCCCCAGCATTTT
j_call: TRBJ2-6; v_call: TRBV6-1; clone_size: -; d_call: TRBD1; cdr3_aa: CASSDDRAPYSGANVLTF; cdr3_nt: TGTGCCAGCAGTGACGACAGGGCTCCCTACTCTGGGGCCAACGTCCTGACTTTC
j_call: TRBJ1-1; v_call: TRBV2; clone_size: -; d_call: -; cdr3_aa: CASSVPSYTEAFF; cdr3_nt: TGTGCCAGCAGCGTCCCAAGCTACACTGAAGCTTTCTTT
j_call: TRBJ2-1; v_call: TRBV6-5; clone_size: once; d_call: TRBD2; cdr3_aa: CASSYIRTSGGAEQFF; cdr3_nt: TGTGCCAGCAGTTACATCCGAACTAGCGGGGGGGCTGAGCAGTTCTTC
j_call: TRBJ2-5; v_call: TRBV19; clone_size: -; d_call: -; cdr3_aa: CASSISLAGETQYF; cdr3_nt: TGTGCCAGTAGTATTAGTCTAGCAGGAGAGACCCAGTACTTC
j_call: TRBJ1-1; v_call: TRBV10-3; clone_size: -; d_call: -; cdr3_aa: CAIFRGTGEAFF; cdr3_nt: TGTGCCATCTTTCGGGGCACAGGGGAAGCTTTCTTT
j_call: TRBJ2-6; v_call: TRBV7-2; clone_size: once; d_call: -; cdr3_aa: CASSFRGDRRYSGANVLTF; cdr3_nt: TGTGCCAGCAGCTTTAGGGGGGACAGACGTTACTCTGGGGCCAACGTCCTGACTTTC
j_call: TRBJ1-1; v_call: TRBV7-9; clone_size: -; d_call: -; cdr3_aa: CASSGTAAAEAFF; cdr3_nt: TGTGCCAGCAGCGGAACAGCGGCGGCTGAAGCTTTCTTT
j_call: TRBJ2-3; v_call: TRBV28; clone_size: -; d_call: TRBD1; cdr3_aa: CASSGTGTGRADTQYF; cdr3_nt: TGTGCCAGCAGTGGGACCGGGACAGGGCGCGCAGATACGCAGTATTTT
j_call: TRBJ2-1; v_call: TRBV29-1; clone_size: -; d_call: -; cdr3_aa: CSVEGLHNEQFF; cdr3_nt: TGCAGCGTTGAGGGGCTACACAATGAGCAGTTCTTC
j_call: TRBJ1-2; v_call: TRBV5-1; clone_size: -; d_call: -; cdr3_aa: CASSLSLGGYTF; cdr3_nt: TGCGCCAGCAGCCTATCCCTAGGAGGCTACACCTTC
j_call: TRBJ2-1; v_call: TRBV4-2; clone_size: once; d_call: TRBD2; cdr3_aa: CASSQDGGTSVPPEQFF; cdr3_nt: TGTGCCAGCAGCCAAGATGGAGGGACTAGCGTCCCCCCGGAGCAGTTCTTC
j_call: TRBJ2-5; v_call: TRBV5-1; clone_size: -; d_call: TRBD2; cdr3_aa: CASSLAGTRGLETQYF; cdr3_nt: TGCGCCAGCAGCTTGGCCGGGACTAGAGGTTTAGAGACCCAGTACTTC
j_call: TRBJ2-1; v_call: TRBV4-2; clone_size: -; d_call: TRBD2; cdr3_aa: CASSRRGGRNNEQFF; cdr3_nt: TGTGCCAGCAGCCGACGGGGGGGCCGAAACAATGAGCAGTTCTTC
j_call: TRBJ1-3; v_call: TRBV5-1; clone_size: -; d_call: -; cdr3_aa: CASSLRTGGNTIYF; cdr3_nt: TGCGCCAGCAGCTTGCGGACGGGAGGAAACACCATATATTTT
j_call: TRBJ1-4; v_call: TRBV6-5; clone_size: -; d_call: TRBD1; cdr3_aa: CASRRDSTTNEKLFF; cdr3_nt: TGTGCCAGCAGGCGGGACAGTACAACTAATGAAAAACTGTTTTTT
j_call: TRBJ1-2; v_call: TRBV6-1; clone_size: -; d_call: TRBD1; cdr3_aa: CASSELGQGYGYTF; cdr3_nt: TGTGCCAGCAGTGAGCTGGGACAGGGGTATGGCTACACCTTC
j_call: TRBJ2-4; v_call: TRBV4-3; clone_size: -; d_call: -; cdr3_aa: CASSQDTGLAKNIQYF; cdr3_nt: TGCGCCAGCAGCCAAGATACAGGTCTAGCCAAAAACATTCAGTACTTC
j_call: TRBJ2-2; v_call: TRBV29-1; clone_size: -; d_call: -; cdr3_aa: CSAAGRRYTGELFF; cdr3_nt: TGCAGCGCTGCGGGACGCCGATACACCGGGGAGCTGTTTTTT
j_call: TRBJ2-5; v_call: TRBV11-3; clone_size: -; d_call: TRBD2; cdr3_aa: CASSFRRGRAETQYF; cdr3_nt: TGTGCCAGCAGCTTTCGACGGGGGAGGGCGGAGACCCAGTACTTC
j_call: TRBJ1-2; v_call: TRBV4-3; clone_size: -; d_call: TRBD1; cdr3_aa: CASSQDGQGAGGYTF; cdr3_nt: TGCGCCAGCAGCCAAGATGGGCAGGGGGCGGGTGGCTACACCTTC
j_call: TRBJ2-1; v_call: TRBV12-2; clone_size: once; d_call: -; cdr3_aa: CASRLPQWTSGRSYNEQFF; cdr3_nt: TGTGCAAGTCGCTTACCACAATGGACTAGCGGGAGGTCCTACAATGAGCAGTTCTTC
j_call: TRBJ2-5; v_call: TRBV7-9; clone_size: -; d_call: TRBD2; cdr3_aa: CASSLASGGLQETQYF; cdr3_nt: TGTGCCAGCAGCTTAGCGTCGGGGGGACTCCAAGAGACCCAGTACTTC
j_call: TRBJ2-1; v_call: TRBV7-2; clone_size: -; d_call: TRBD2; cdr3_aa: CASSKSRLAGGQFF; cdr3_nt: TGTGCCAGCAGCAAAAGCCGACTAGCGGGAGGGCAGTTCTTC
j_call: TRBJ2-1; v_call: TRBV7-9; clone_size: -; d_call: -; cdr3_aa: CASSEGPSAYNEQFF; cdr3_nt: TGTGCCAGCAGCGAGGGGCCTAGCGCTTACAATGAGCAGTTCTTC
j_call: TRBJ2-7; v_call: TRBV7-2; clone_size: -; d_call: -; cdr3_aa: CASAQWYEQYF; cdr3_nt: TGTGCCAGCGCGCAATGGTACGAGCAGTACTTC
j_call: TRBJ2-3; v_call: TRBV7-9; clone_size: -; d_call: -; cdr3_aa: CASSPTRGTPLYF; cdr3_nt: TGTGCCAGCAGCCCCACGAGGGGGACCCCGTTGTATTTT
j_call: TRBJ2-3; v_call: TRBV30; clone_size: once; d_call: TRBD1; cdr3_aa: CAWGTGTGDDTQYF; cdr3_nt: TGTGCCTGGGGGACCGGGACAGGGGATGATACGCAGTATTTT
j_call: TRBJ1-1; v_call: TRBV10-3; clone_size: once; d_call: -; cdr3_aa: CAISARTEMNTEAFF; cdr3_nt: TGTGCCATCAGTGCGAGGACAGAGATGAACACTGAAGCTTTCTTT
j_call: TRBJ1-4; v_call: TRBV7-3; clone_size: -; d_call: -; cdr3_aa: CASSLRGGTNEKLFF; cdr3_nt: TGTGCCAGCAGCTTACGCGGGGGGACTAATGAAAAACTGTTTTTT
j_call: TRBJ2-5; v_call: TRBV2; clone_size: -; d_call: TRBD2; cdr3_aa: CASSYLAVKETQYF; cdr3_nt: TGTGCCAGCAGTTACCTAGCGGTAAAAGAGACCCAGTACTTC